This T cell receptor beta chain came from a study of regulatory T cells in long-lasting Graves disease. Time point reported: newly diagnosed GD, antithyroid drugs for less than 3 months. The TCR library was prepared using RNA isolated from PBMCs. As to this clonotype: Its antigen is unknown.

The junction had 15 bases not matched to a gene; V was cut back by 10 bases and J by 11 bases. Germline-derived CDR1 and CDR2 are ENHRY and SYGVKD. This CDR3 is 13 amino acids long. Arm-PCR of CDR3 regions and iRepertoire HTBI primers were used to build TCR beta libraries. TCRdb used MiXCR to reprocess the multiplex PCR reads, holding one entry per CDR3 protein. This sample has 540,000 or so distinct CDR3 sequences; 13% occur once, and the top ten carry roughly a tenth. The study, taken as a whole, reports: Newly diagnosed Graves' patients exceeded persistent ones in TCR diversity.

The same sample was also used in a study of T cells in Graves' hyperthyroidism and ophthalmopathy.

The receptor comes from a young man with Graves disease. The rearrangement links TRBV10-3 to TRBJ1-2; TRBD1 matches at 8 bases. The sequences come from peripheral blood mononuclear cells (PBMCs), collected at new diagnosis, from a patient treated with antithyroid drugs. The chain's CDR3 is CASRPDRVVGYTF. Written as DNA, the CDR3 is TGTGCCAGCCGCCCGGACAGGGTAGTGGGGTACACCTTC.